The 25 T cell receptor beta chains below come from one sample, sequenced in a study of early T cells in non-severe SARS-CoV-2 infection (dated by TCRdb to about 2021). To prepare the library, 5' RACE was applied. TCRdb shows the sequencer as NextSeq 500. Starting from the raw public reads, TCRdb applied fastp trimming at Q25, assembled clones with MiXCR and retained in-frame beta chains. For every CDR3 protein sequence, its rows merge into one entry that carries the most common genes and DNA. Recorded for this sample are 70,000 or so distinct CDR3 sequences; roughly an eighth of them occurred a single time. More than 12% of the sample is in the top ten clones. Sequencing was performed on whole blood. These receptor sequences come from an adult who was a healthcare worker with PCR-confirmed SARS-CoV-2 infection or an uninfected control (not recorded which).

This clonotype was recorded a few times. The chain couples TRBV9 to TRBJ2-1; D is uncertain. Germline V gene data show CDR1 as SGDLS and CDR2 as YYNGEE. This CDR3 contains 13 residues. The V end lost 3 bases, the J end lost 6 bases, and 10 bases lay between the germline ends. The CDR3 loop reads CASSGDGPNEQFF. The CDR3 DNA reads TGTGCCAGCAGCGGAGACGGACCCAATGAGCAGTTCTTC.

This clonotype was seen a handful of times. V usage is TRBV4-3 and J usage is TRBJ2-3; 7 nucleotides align to TRBD2. The trim removed 4 bases at V and 4 bases at J, leaving 5 bases unmatched. CDR1 and CDR2 from the germline V gene are LGHNA and YSLEER. The length of the CDR3 is 14 residues. CDR3 protein: CASSPRTSADTQYF. The CDR3 region has the DNA TGCGCCAGCAGCCCCAGGACTAGTGCAGATACGCAGTATTTT.

This clonotype turned up a few times. J is TRBJ1-1 and V is TRBV5-1; no definite D call. This CDR3 comprises 16 residues. CDR1 is SGHRS, CDR2 YFSETQ, per germline. Between the trimmed V and J ends, which lost 0 bases and 1 base, there was a span of 13 bases. The CDR3 DNA reads as TGCGCCAGCAGCTTGGGAGTATCGGTCGCGAACACTGAAGCTTTCTTT. It codes for CASSLGVSVANTEAFF.

This clonotype was counted a few times. The chain couples TRBV2 to TRBJ2-1, with 7 bases that match TRBD2. The V and J ends lost 5 bases and 5 bases, in that order; junction bases with no gene match: 3. Germline CDR1 and CDR2: SNHLY and FYNNEI. This CDR3 contains 13 residues. CDR3 in DNA: TGTGCCAGCAGTCGGACTAGGGACAATGAGCAGTTCTTC. This encodes CASSRTRDNEQFF.

There are many counts of this clonotype. J is TRBJ1-4 and V is TRBV9; D uncertain. V was clipped by 1 base and J by 0 bases, with 10 bases between them. The CDR3 is made up of 16 amino acids. Germline values: CDR1 SGDLS, CDR2 YYNGEE. For the CDR3, the DNA is TGTGCCAGCAGCGTAAGCGCAGTTGCAACTAATGAAAAACTGTTTTTT. The encoded protein is CASSVSAVATNEKLFF.

This clonotype was detected ten times or more. The chain employs TRBV7-8 and TRBJ1-2, with a weak D call TRBD1 (6 bases). Germline lookup yields CDR1 SGHVS and CDR2 FQNEAQ. The V and J ends lost 3 bases and 2 bases respectively, with 7 bases between them. This CDR3 is 13 amino acids long. DNA for the CDR3: TGTGCCAGCAGCTTTGGACAGAACTATGGCTACACCTTC. Translation gives CASSFGQNYGYTF.

The CDR3, as DNA: TGTGCCAGCAGTTACGGGGCCCAGCCGGAGACCCAGTACTTC. Translation: CASSYGAQPETQYF. This chain links TRBV6-5 with TRBJ2-5, with D perhaps matching TRBD1 (5 bases). The length of the CDR3 is 14 residues. V dropped 2 bases and J dropped 5 bases, with 12 bases sitting between them. Germline CDR1 MNHEY, CDR2 SVGAGI.

J is TRBJ2-7 and V is TRBV5-4; TRBD1 agrees at 10 bases. After removal of 0 bases from V and 4 bases from J, the junction contained 1 base not matched to a gene. The CDR3 is made up of 14 amino acids. In germline, CDR1 is SGHNT, CDR2 YYREEE (reference sequence). CDR3 protein: CASSLGQGAYEQYF. As DNA, the CDR3 is TGTGCCAGCAGCTTGGGACAGGGGGCTTACGAGCAGTACTTC.

This clonotype was found many times. The rearrangement links TRBV12-3 or TRBV12-4 to TRBJ1-1, with TRBD1 matching 10 bases. V lost 6 bases, J lost 13 bases, and 11 bases stayed unmatched. CDR3 size: 13 residues. CDR3 bases: TGTGCCAGCAGAATCTCCAGGGACAGGGGTGTTTTCTTT. Translation gives CASRISRDRGVFF.

This clonotype was recorded a few times. The rearrangement joins TRBV4-3 to TRBJ2-3; D unclear. There are 15 residues in the CDR3. Trimming cost V 4 bases and J 8 bases, with 19 bases left between them. Germline loops: CDR1 LGHNA, CDR2 YSLEER. CDR3 region: CASSLSGLRGSTQYF. The CDR3 nucleotides read TGCGCCAGCAGCCTCTCTGGCCTCCGCGGTTCTACGCAGTATTTT.

V usage is TRBV29-1 and J usage is TRBJ2-2; D is unclear. The V end lost 3 bases, the J end lost 3 bases, and 17 bases lay between the germline ends. The CDR3 has 16 amino acids. CDR1 is SQVTM, CDR2 ANQGSEA, per germline. The chain's CDR3 is CSVDPLRIWDTGELFF. The CDR3 DNA reads TGCAGCGTTGATCCCCTTAGGATCTGGGACACCGGGGAGCTGTTTTTT.

This clonotype was counted between two and nine times. The chain recombines TRBV12-3 or TRBV12-4 with TRBJ1-2, with D uncertain. The CDR3 contains 15 residues. The V and J ends lost 7 bases and 2 bases respectively, with 17 bases between them. For the CDR3, the DNA is TGTGCCAGCACCTTTAGTGGAGCGGTCAACTATGGCTACACCTTC. This gives the protein CASTFSGAVNYGYTF.

This clonotype is classed as medium-sized. The chain is built from TRBV20-1 and TRBJ1-3, with D uncertain. CDR1 is DFQATT and CDR2 is SNEGSKA in the germline V gene (reference sequence). With 3 bases removed from V and 3 bases from J, the gap between germline ends came to 18 bases. The CDR3 has 16 residues. The CDR3 reads CSARGPNVGGGNTIYF. CDR3 sequence (DNA): TGCAGTGCTAGGGGCCCCAACGTGGGAGGTGGAAACACCATATATTTT.

In its sample, this clonotype was seen a few times. The chain employs TRBV29-1 and TRBJ2-1; no firm D call. Trimming stripped 3 bases from V and 2 bases from J, with 8 bases between. The CDR3 loop spans 13 amino acids. CDR1 SQVTM and CDR2 ANQGSEA come from the germline V gene. The CDR3 sequence: CSVDTDTYNEQFF. CDR3 DNA: TGCAGCGTTGACACGGATACCTACAATGAGCAGTTCTTC.

This clonotype has ten or more counts. This sequence joins TRBV7-8 and TRBJ2-3; 9 bases fit TRBD1. The length of the CDR3 is 15 residues. Germline CDR1 and CDR2: SGHVS and FQNEAQ. Unmatched junction bases numbered 7, after V lost 5 bases and J lost 4 bases. The CDR3 DNA follows: TGTGCCAGCAGCGGCGGGGACAGGGTGGCAGATACGCAGTATTTT. Translation gives CASSGGDRVADTQYF.

This chain uses TRBV15 with TRBJ1-4; 7 bases are a match to TRBD1. V shed 3 bases, J shed 3 bases, and the junction held 10 bases outside the gene matches. Germline CDR1 is LNHNV and CDR2 is YYDKDF (reference sequence). The length of the CDR3 is 17 residues. The DNA of the CDR3 is TGTGCCACCAGCAGCTACAGGGGCCCTGCGGCTAATGAAAAACTGTTTTTT. The encoded protein is CATSSYRGPAANEKLFF. Using reference TRBV15 and TRBJ1-4 for the parts outside the CDR3, the full variable domain is DAMVIQNPRYQVTQFGKPVTLSCSQTLNHNVMYWYQQKSSQAPKLLFHYYDKDFNNEADTPDNFQSRRPNTSFCFLDIRSPGLGDTAMYLCATSSYRGPAANEKLFFGSGTQLSVL.

This clonotype appeared a few times. V usage is TRBV28 and J usage is TRBJ1-1; the D gene is possibly TRBD1 (6 bases). Trimming pared 2 bases from V and 4 bases from J, leaving 14 bases between. Germline lookup yields CDR1 MDHEN and CDR2 SYDVKM. There are 15 residues in the CDR3. The CDR3 DNA is TGTGCCAGCAGTTTAACACAGGGCGCTACCACTGAAGCTTTCTTT. Translated, it gives CASSLTQGATTEAFF.

This chain joins TRBV2 and TRBJ2-3, with D possibly TRBD1 on 6 matching bases. The CDR3 is made up of 12 amino acids. V lost 2 bases and J 12 bases, leaving 12 bases between the germline ends. From germline, CDR1 is SNHLY and CDR2 FYNNEI. The CDR3 loop is CASSELGDNQYF. DNA of the CDR3: TGTGCCAGCAGTGAATTGGGGGACAATCAGTATTTT. The variable domain in full, completed from reference TRBV2 and TRBJ2-3, reads EPEVTQTPSHQVTQMGQEVILRCVPISNHLYFYWYRQILGQKVEFLVSFYNNEISEKSEIFDDQFSVERPDGSNFTLKIRSTKLEDSAMYFCASSELGDNQYFGPGTRLTVL.

The V and J genes are TRBV5-5 and TRBJ1-6, with D perhaps matching TRBD1 (5 bases). The CDR3 runs to 14 residues. CDR1 and CDR2 from the germline V gene are SGHKS and YYEKEE (reference sequence). V was trimmed by 4 bases and J by 8 bases, leaving 13 bases between them. CDR3 protein: CASSGTDGHSPLHF. In DNA form, the CDR3 reads TGTGCCAGCAGCGGGACGGACGGTCATTCACCCCTCCACTTT.

There are a few counts of this clonotype. The V and J genes are TRBV20-1 and TRBJ1-5, with D hard to call. This CDR3 comprises 14 residues. V shed 6 bases and J shed 0 bases, with 12 bases lying between them. Per germline, CDR1 DFQATT and CDR2 SNEGSKA (reference sequence). CDR3 nucleotides: TGCAGTGCAATCCCGGTCCCTAGCAATCAGCCCCAGCATTTT. Translation: CSAIPVPSNQPQHF.

At least ten counts were recorded for this clonotype. The chain carries TRBV29-1 and TRBJ2-7, with D tentatively TRBD2 (6 bases). This CDR3 has 12 amino acids. The germline V gene encodes CDR1 SQVTM and CDR2 ANQGSEA. Trimming cost V 6 bases and J 5 bases, with 14 bases left between them. Here the CDR3 reads CSVVRGSDEQYF. CDR3 nucleotide sequence: TGCAGCGTAGTTCGGGGGTCCGACGAGCAGTACTTC.

The rearrangement links TRBV12-3 or TRBV12-4 to TRBJ2-7, with D possibly called TRBD1 or TRBD2 (5 bases each). V was shortened by 4 bases and J by 2 bases, with 18 bases between the two germline ends. The CDR3 spans 16 residues. The CDR3 nucleotides read TGTGCCAGCAGTTCCCCGACCGGGACGACCGCCTACGAGCAGTACTTC. Its translation: CASSSPTGTTAYEQYF.

J is TRBJ2-7 and V is TRBV15; D remains unclear. The germline V gene has CDR1 LNHNV and CDR2 YYDKDF (reference sequence). This CDR3 comprises 14 residues. Trimming pared 0 bases from V and 4 bases from J, leaving 10 bases between. CDR3 residues: CATSRDRFIYEQYF. CDR3 bases: TGTGCCACCAGCAGAGACCGTTTTATATACGAGCAGTACTTC.

This clonotype was counted a few times. This rearrangement joins TRBV7-9 to TRBJ1-4, with D hard to call. The germline gives CDR1 SEHNR, CDR2 FQNEAQ (reference sequence). Trimming cost V 2 bases and J 5 bases, with 6 bases left between them. The CDR3 length is 13 residues. This CDR3 reads CASSLNVNEKLFF. DNA for the CDR3: TGTGCCAGCAGCTTAAACGTCAATGAAAAACTGTTTTTT.

In its sample, this clonotype was seen a few times. V and J are TRBV27 and TRBJ1-5, with 9 bases matching TRBD1. This CDR3 is 16 amino acids long. With V trimmed by 6 bases and J by 6 bases, 12 bases remained unmatched. In germline, CDR1 is MNHEY, CDR2 SMNVEV (reference sequence). This CDR3 is CASRGAQGAVSQPQHF. The CDR3 bases are TGTGCCAGCAGGGGGGCACAGGGGGCGGTTAGTCAGCCCCAGCATTTT.